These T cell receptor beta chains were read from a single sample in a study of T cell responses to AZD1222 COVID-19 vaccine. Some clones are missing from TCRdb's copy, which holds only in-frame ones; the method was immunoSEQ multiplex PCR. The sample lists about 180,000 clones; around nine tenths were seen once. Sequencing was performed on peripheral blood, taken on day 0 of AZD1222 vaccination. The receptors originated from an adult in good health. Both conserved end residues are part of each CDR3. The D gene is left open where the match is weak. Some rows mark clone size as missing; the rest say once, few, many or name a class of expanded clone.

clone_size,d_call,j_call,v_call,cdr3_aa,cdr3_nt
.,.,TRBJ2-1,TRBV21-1,CASSYPDPGLAGNYNEQFF,TGTGCCAGCAGCTACCCCGACCCGGGACTAGCGGGGAACTACAATGAGCAGTTCTTC
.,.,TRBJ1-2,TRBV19,CATSTGAEGVFGYTF,TGTGCCACCAGCACCGGGGCTGAGGGCGTATTCGGCTACACCTTC
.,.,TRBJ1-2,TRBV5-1,CASSLATPSLNYGYTF,TGCGCCAGCAGCTTGGCGACCCCTTCCCTCAACTATGGCTACACCTTC
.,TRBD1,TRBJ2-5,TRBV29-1,CSVVHGTGRVLTQYF,TGCAGCGTTGTTCATGGGACAGGACGCGTGCTGACCCAGTACTTC
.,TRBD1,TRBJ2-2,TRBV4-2,CASSQGQGGTGELFF,TGTGCCAGCAGCCAAGGACAGGGTGGCACCGGGGAGCTGTTTTTT
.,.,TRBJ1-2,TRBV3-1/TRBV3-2,CASSQETGLGYGYTF,TGTGCCAGCAGCCAAGAAACAGGCCTGGGGTATGGCTACACCTTC
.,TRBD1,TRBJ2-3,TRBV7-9,CASSVRDRGTDTQYF,TGTGCCAGCAGCGTCCGGGACAGGGGAACAGATACGCAGTATTTT
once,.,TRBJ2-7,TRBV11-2,CASSLPQGGASSYEQYF,TGTGCCAGCAGCTTACCACAAGGGGGGGCCAGCTCCTACGAGCAGTACTTC
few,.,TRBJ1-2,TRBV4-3,CASSQREGSAYGYTF,TGCGCCAGCAGCCAAAGAGAGGGATCAGCCTATGGCTACACCTTC
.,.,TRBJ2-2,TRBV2,CASSDQRLAPGELFF,TGTGCCAGCAGTGACCAGAGGCTAGCTCCCGGGGAGCTGTTTTTT
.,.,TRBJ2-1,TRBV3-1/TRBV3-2,CASSQGAAEISYNEQFF,TGTGCCAGCAGCCAAGGGGCCGCCGAGATCTCCTACAATGAGCAGTTCTTC
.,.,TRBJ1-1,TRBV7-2,CASSLWDLNMNTEAFF,TGTGCCAGCAGCTTATGGGACTTAAACATGAACACTGAAGCTTTCTTT
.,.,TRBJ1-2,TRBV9,CASSVGAGAGGYTF,TGTGCCAGCAGCGTAGGCGCGGGAGCAGGTGGCTACACCTTC
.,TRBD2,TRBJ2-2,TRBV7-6,CASSGGLATTGELFF,TGTGCCAGCAGCGGGGGACTAGCGACGACCGGGGAGCTGTTTTTT
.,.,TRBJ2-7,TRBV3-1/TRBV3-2,CASSQGRVPEQYF,TGTGCCAGCAGCCAAGGGAGGGTACCCGAGCAGTACTTC
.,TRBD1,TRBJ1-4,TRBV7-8,CASSPQGARTNEKLFF,TGTGCCAGCAGCCCTCAGGGGGCGCGGACTAATGAAAAACTGTTTTTT
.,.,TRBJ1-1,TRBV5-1,CASSKGRSPEAFF,TGCGCCAGCAGTAAAGGGAGGTCCCCTGAAGCTTTCTTT
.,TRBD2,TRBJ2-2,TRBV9,CASSGLSRLAGTLTNTGELFF,TGTGCCAGCAGCGGCCTCTCAAGACTAGCGGGGACCCTAACGAACACCGGGGAGCTGTTTTTT
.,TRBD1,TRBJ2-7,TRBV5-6,CASSPRGDRGYSYEQYF,TGTGCCAGCAGCCCCCGTGGAGACAGGGGTTACTCCTACGAGCAGTACTTC
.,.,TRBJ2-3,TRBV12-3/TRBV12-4,CASSATDTQYF,TGTGCCAGCAGCGCCACAGATACGCAGTATTTT
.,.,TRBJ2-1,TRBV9,CASSPVEGSYNEQFF,TGTGCCAGCAGCCCAGTAGAGGGCTCCTACAATGAGCAGTTCTTC
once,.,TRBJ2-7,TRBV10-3,CAISEFGAVSYEQYF,TGTGCCATCAGTGAGTTTGGCGCAGTATCCTACGAGCAGTACTTC
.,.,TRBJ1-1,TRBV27,CASMGNRPRTEAFF,TGTGCCAGCATGGGGAACAGGCCCAGAACTGAAGCTTTCTTT
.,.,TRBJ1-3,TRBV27,CASSPWGGAAGNTIYF,TGTGCCAGCAGCCCCTGGGGAGGGGCTGCTGGAAACACCATATATTTT
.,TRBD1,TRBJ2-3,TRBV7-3,CASSLAGTGGRGDTQYF,TGTGCCAGCAGCTTAGCGGGGACAGGGGGCCGCGGAGATACGCAGTATTTT
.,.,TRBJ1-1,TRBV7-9,CASSAEGPYTEAFF,TGTGCCAGCAGCGCAGAGGGACCCTACACTGAAGCTTTCTTT
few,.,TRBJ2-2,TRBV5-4,CASSLAGTGELFF,TGTGCCAGCAGCTTGGCAGGCACCGGGGAGCTGTTTTTT